This TCR beta chain was captured by sequencing in a study of radiation and T cells in renal cell carcinoma. Study findings and constraints: From baseline, blood top tumor clonotypes peaked at 2 weeks post-radiation.

The CDR3 loop spans 11 amino acids. Looked up from germline, CDR1 is SQVTM and CDR2 is ANQGSEA. V lost 4 bases and J lost 2, with 5 bases in between. Sample time point: blood 4 weeks post-SBRT, at nephrectomy. The treatment was: 15 Gy SBRT to primary tumor, nephrectomy 4 weeks later. The tumor was a clear cell renal cell carcinoma. Libraries were prepared by immunoSEQ multiplex PCR; TCRdb keeps only in-frame clonotypes and omits some of them. The data show about 90,000 clones, with around 80% seen just once and about 7.2% held by the top ten. A word on this clone: As yet, its antigen is unknown.

Sample: blood, taken from a patient whose treatment included radiotherapy and nephrectomy. The TCR was taken from a man aged 55 to 69 with renal cell carcinoma. This chain joins TRBV29-1 and TRBJ1-1; D is unclear. The CDR3 spells CSVGINTEAFF. DNA for the CDR3: TGCAGCGTTGGGATCAACACTGAAGCTTTCTTT.